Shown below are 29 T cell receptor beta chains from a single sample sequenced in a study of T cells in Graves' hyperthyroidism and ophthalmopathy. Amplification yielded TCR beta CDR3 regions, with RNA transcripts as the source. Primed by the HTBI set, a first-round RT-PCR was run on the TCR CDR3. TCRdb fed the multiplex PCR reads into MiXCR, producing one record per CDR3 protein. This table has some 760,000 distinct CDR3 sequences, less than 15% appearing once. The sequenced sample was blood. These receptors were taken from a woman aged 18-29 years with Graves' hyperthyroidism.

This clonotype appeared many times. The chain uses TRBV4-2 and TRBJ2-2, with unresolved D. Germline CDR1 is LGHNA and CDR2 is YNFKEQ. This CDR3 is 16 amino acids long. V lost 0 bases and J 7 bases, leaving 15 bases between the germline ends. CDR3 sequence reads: CASSQDPGPKGGELFF. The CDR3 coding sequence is TGTGCCAGCAGCCAAGATCCCGGGCCGAAAGGCGGGGAGCTGTTTTTT.

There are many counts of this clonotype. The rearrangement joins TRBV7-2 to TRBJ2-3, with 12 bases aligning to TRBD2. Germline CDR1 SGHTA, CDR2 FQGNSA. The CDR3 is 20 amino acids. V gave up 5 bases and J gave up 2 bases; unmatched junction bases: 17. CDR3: CASSHRLAGARSLFTDTQYF. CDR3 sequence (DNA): TGTGCCAGCAGCCACAGACTAGCGGGAGCTCGGTCGTTATTCACAGATACGCAGTATTTT.

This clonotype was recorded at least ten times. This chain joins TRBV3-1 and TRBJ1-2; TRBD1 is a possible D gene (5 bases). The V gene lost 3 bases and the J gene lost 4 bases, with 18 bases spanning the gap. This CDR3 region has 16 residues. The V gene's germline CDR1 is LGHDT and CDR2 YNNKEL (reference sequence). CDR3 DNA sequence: TGTGCCAGCAGCCAGGCCTATCGACAGATGGTCTATGGCTACACCTTC. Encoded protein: CASSQAYRQMVYGYTF.

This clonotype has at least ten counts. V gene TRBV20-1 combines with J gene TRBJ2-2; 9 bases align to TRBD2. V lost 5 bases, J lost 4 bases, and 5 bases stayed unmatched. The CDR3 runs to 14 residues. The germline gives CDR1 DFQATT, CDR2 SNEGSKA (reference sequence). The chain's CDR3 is CSAAGLATTGELFF. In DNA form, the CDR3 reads TGCAGTGCTGCTGGACTAGCGACCACCGGGGAGCTGTTTTTT.

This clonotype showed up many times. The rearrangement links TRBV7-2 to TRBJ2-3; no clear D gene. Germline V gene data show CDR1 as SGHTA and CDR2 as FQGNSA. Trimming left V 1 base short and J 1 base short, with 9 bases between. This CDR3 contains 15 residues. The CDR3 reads CASSLVGSGTDTQYF. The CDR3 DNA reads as TGTGCCAGCAGCTTAGTAGGGTCCGGCACAGATACGCAGTATTTT. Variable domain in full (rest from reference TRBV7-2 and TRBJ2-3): GAGVSQSPSNKVTEKGKDVELRCDPISGHTALYWYRQSLGQGLEFLIYFQGNSAPDKSGLPSDRFSAERTGGSVSTLTIQRTQQEDSAVYLCASSLVGSGTDTQYFGPGTRLTVL.

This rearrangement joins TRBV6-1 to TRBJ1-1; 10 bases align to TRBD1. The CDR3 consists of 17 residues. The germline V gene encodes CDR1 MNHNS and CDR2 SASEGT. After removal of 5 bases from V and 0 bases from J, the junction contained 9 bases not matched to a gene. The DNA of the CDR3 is TGTGCCAGCAGTCCCCAGGACAGGGGGAAGATGAACACTGAAGCTTTCTTT. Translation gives CASSPQDRGKMNTEAFF.

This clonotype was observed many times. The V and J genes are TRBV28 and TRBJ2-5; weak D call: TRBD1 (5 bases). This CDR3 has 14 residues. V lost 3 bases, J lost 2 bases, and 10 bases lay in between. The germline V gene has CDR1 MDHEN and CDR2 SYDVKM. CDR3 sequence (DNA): TGTGCCAGCAGTTTCGACAGACTGCAAGAGACCCAGTACTTC. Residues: CASSFDRLQETQYF. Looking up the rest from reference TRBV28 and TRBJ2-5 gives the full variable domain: DVKVTQSSRYLVKRTGEKVFLECVQDMDHENMFWYRQDPGLGLRLIYFSYDVKMKEKGDIPEGYSVSREKKERFSLILESASTNQTSMYLCASSFDRLQETQYFGPGTRLLVL.

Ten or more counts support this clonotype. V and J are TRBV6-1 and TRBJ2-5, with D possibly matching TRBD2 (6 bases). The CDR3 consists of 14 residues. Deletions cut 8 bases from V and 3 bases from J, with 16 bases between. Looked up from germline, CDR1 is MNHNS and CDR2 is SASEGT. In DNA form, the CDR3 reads TGTGCCAGCTCACGCAGCGGGCTAAAAGAGACCCAGTACTTC. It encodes CASSRSGLKETQYF.

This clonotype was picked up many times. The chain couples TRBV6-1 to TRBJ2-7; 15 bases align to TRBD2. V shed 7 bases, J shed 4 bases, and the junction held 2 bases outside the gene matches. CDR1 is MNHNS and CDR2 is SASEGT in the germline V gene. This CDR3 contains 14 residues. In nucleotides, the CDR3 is TGTGCCAGCACCGGGACTAGCGGGAGGTACGAGCAGTACTTC. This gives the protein CASTGTSGRYEQYF.

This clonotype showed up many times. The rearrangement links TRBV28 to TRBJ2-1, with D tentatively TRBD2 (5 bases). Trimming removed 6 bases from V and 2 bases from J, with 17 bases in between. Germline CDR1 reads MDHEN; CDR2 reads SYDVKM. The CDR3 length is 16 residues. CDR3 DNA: TGTGCCAGCAGCGGAATCGGACGGAGGACCTACAATGAGCAGTTCTTC. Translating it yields CASSGIGRRTYNEQFF.

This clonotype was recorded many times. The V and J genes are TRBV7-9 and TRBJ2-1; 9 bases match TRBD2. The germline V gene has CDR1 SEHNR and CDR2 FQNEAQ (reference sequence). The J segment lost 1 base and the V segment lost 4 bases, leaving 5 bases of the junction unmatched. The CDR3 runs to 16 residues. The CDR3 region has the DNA TGTGCCAGCAGCTATAGCGGGAGAGGGTCCTACAATGAGCAGTTCTTC. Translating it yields CASSYSGRGSYNEQFF.

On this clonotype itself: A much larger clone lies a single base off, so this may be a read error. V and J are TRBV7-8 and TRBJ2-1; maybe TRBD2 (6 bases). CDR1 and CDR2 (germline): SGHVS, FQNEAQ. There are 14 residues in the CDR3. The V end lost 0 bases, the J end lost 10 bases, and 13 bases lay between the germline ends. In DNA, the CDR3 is TGTGCCAGCAGCTTAGCGGCGGGGACTCGCGAGCAGTTCTTC. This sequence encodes CASSLAAGTREQFF.

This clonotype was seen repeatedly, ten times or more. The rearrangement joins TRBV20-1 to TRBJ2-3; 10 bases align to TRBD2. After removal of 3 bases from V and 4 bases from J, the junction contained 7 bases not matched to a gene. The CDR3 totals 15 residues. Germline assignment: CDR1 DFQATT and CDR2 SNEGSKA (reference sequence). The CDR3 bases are TGCAGTGCTAGTGATCGGCTAGCGGGAGCAGATACGCAGTATTTT. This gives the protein CSASDRLAGADTQYF.

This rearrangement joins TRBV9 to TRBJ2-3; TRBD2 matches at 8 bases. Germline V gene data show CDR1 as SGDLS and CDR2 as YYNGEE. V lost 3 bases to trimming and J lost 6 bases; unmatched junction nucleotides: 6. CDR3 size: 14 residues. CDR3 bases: TGTGCCAGCAGCGGGGGAGCGGGAGTTGATACGCAGTATTTT. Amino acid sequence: CASSGGAGVDTQYF.

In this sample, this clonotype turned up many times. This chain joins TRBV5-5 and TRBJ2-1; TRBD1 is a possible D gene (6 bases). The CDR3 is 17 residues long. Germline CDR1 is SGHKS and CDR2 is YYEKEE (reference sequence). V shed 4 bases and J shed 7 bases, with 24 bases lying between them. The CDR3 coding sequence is TGTGCCAGCAGCCCCCCAGGGTTTGGGGGCGGTAAGAATGAGCAGTTCTTC. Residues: CASSPPGFGGGKNEQFF. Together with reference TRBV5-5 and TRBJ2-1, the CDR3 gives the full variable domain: DAGVTQSPTHLIKTRGQQVTLRCSPISGHKSVSWYQQVLGQGPQFIFQYYEKEERGRGNFPDRFSARQFPNYSSELNVNALLLGDSALYLCASSPPGFGGGKNEQFFGPGTRLTVL.

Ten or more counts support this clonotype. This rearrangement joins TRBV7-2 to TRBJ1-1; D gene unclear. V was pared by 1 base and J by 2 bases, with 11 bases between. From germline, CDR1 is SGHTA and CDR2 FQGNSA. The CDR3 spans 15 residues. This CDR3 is CASSLEAGSNTEAFF. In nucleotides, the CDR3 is TGTGCCAGCAGCTTAGAGGCGGGTTCTAACACTGAAGCTTTCTTT.

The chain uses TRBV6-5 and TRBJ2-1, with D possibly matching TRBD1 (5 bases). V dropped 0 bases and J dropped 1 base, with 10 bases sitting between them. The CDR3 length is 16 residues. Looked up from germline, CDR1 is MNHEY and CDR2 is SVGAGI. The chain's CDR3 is CASSYSQGGSYNEQFF. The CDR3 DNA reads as TGTGCCAGCAGTTACTCGCAGGGTGGGTCCTACAATGAGCAGTTCTTC.

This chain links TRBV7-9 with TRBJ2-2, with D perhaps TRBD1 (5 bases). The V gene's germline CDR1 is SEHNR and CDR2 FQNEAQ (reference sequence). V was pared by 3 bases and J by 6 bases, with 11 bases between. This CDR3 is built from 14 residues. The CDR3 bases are TGTGCCAGCAGCTTCTACAGGAGCGCCGGGGAGCTGTTTTTT. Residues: CASSFYRSAGELFF.

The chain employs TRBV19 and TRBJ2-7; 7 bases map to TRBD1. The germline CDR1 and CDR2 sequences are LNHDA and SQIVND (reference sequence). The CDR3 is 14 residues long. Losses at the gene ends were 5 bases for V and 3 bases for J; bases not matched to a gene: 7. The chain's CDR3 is CASSVFRDSYEQYF. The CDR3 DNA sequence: TGTGCCAGTAGTGTTTTCCGGGACAGCTACGAGCAGTACTTC.

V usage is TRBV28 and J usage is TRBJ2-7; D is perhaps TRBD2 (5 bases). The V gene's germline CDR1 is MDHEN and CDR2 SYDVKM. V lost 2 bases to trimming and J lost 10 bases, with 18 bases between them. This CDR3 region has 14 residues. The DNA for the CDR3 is TGTGCCAGCAGTTTAGAGGGCCCGGTCTATCCTCAGTACTTC. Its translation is CASSLEGPVYPQYF.

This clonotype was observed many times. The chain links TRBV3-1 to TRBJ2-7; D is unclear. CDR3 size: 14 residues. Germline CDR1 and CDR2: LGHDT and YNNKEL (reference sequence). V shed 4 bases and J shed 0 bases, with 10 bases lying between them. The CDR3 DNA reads TGTGCCAGCAGCCGCGGACGGAACTCCTACGAGCAGTACTTC. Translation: CASSRGRNSYEQYF.

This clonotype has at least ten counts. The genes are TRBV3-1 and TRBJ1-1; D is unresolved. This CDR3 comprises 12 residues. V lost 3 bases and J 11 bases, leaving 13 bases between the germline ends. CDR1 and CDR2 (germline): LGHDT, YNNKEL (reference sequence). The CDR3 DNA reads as TGTGCCAGCAGCCACCTGGACGGGAGGGCTTTCTTT. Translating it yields CASSHLDGRAFF. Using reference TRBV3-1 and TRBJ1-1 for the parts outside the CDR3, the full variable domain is DTAVSQTPKYLVTQMGNDKSIKCEQNLGHDTMYWYKQDSKKFLKIMFSYNNKELIINETVPNRFSPKSPDKAHLNLHINSLELGDSAVYFCASSHLDGRAFFGQGTRLTVV.

The CDR3 sequence is CASSYLADEQFF. The DNA of the CDR3 is TGTGCCAGCAGTTACCTTGCGGATGAGCAGTTCTTC. V gene TRBV6-5 combines with J gene TRBJ2-1; D ambiguous. This CDR3 contains 12 residues. V was shortened by 2 bases and J by 8 bases, with 7 bases between the two germline ends. Per germline, CDR1 MNHEY and CDR2 SVGAGI.

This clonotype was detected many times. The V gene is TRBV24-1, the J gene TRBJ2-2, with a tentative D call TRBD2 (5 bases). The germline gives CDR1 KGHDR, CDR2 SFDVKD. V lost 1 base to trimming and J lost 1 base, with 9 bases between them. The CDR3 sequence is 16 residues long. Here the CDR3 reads CATSDFQRMNTGELFF. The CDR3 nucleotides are TGTGCCACCAGTGATTTCCAGCGGATGAACACCGGGGAGCTGTTTTTT.

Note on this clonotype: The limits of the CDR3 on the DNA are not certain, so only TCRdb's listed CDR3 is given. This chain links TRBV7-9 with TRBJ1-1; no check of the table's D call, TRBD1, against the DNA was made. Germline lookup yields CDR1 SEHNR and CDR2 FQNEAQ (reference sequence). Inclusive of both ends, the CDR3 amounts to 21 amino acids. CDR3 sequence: CASSFYICSARDAGSGTEAFF.

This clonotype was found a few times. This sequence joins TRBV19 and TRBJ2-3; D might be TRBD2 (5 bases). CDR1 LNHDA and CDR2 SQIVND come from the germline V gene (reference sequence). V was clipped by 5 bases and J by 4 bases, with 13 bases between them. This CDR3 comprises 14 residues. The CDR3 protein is CASSRGGSSDTQYF. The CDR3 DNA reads TGTGCCAGTAGTCGAGGCGGGTCCTCAGATACGCAGTATTTT. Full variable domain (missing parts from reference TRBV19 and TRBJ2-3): DGGITQSPKYLFRKEGQNVTLSCEQNLNHDAMYWYRQDPGQGLRLIYYSQIVNDFQKGDIAEGYSVSREKKESFPLTVTSAQKNPTAFYLCASSRGGSSDTQYFGPGTRLTVL.

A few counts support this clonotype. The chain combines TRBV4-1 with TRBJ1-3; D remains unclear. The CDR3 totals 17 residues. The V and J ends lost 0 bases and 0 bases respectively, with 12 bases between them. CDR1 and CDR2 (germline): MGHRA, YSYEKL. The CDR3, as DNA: TGCGCCAGCAGCCAAGATTCTGGACTTGCCTCTGGAAACACCATATATTTT. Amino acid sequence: CASSQDSGLASGNTIYF.

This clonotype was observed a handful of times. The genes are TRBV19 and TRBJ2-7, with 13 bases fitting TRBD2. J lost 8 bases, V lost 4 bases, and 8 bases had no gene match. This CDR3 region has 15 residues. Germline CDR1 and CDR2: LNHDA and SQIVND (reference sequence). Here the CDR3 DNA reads TGTGCCAGTAGTAGGACTAGCGGGAGTCAAAGGCAGCAGTACTTC. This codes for CASSRTSGSQRQQYF.

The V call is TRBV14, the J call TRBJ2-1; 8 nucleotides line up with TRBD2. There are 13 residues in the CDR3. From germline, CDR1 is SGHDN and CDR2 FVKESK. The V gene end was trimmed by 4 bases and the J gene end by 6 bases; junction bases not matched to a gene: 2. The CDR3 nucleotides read TGTGCCAGCAGCCGAGGACTAGCCAATGAGCAGTTCTTC. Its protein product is CASSRGLANEQFF.